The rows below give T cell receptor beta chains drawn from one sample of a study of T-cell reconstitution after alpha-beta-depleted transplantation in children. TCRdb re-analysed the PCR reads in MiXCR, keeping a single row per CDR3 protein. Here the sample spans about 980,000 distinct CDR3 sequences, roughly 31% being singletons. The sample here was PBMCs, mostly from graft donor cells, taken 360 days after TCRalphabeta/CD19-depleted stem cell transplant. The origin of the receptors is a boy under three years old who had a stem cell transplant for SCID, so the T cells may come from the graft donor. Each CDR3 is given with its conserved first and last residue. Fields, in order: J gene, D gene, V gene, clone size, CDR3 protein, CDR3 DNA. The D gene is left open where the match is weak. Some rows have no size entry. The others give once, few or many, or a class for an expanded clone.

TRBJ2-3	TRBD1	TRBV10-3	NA	CAIRGQGATDTQYF	TGTGCCATCAGGGGACAGGGGGCCACAGATACGCAGTATTTT
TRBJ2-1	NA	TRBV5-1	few	CASSRSGGGSYNEQFF	TGCGCCAGCAGCCGGAGCGGAGGGGGCTCTTACAATGAGCAGTTCTTC
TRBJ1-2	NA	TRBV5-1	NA	CASSLDPANYGYTF	TGCGCCAGCAGCTTGGATCCAGCTAACTATGGCTACACCTTC
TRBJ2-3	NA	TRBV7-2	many	CASSLVGSDTQYF	TGTGCCAGCAGCTTAGTCGGGTCAGATACGCAGTATTTT
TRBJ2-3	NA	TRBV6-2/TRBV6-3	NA	CASSPRRGIDTQYF	TGTGCCAGCAGTCCAAGGAGGGGGATAGATACGCAGTATTTT
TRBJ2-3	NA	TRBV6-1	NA	CASSEPGARTDTQYF	TGTGCCAGCAGTGAACCAGGGGCCCGAACAGATACGCAGTATTTT
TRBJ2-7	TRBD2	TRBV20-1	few	CSAGGEEEGGEQYF	TGCAGTGCTGGGGGGGAAGAGGAGGGCGGGGAGCAGTACTTC
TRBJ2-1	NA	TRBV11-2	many	CASSLAPVQGGVQFF	TGTGCCAGCAGCTTAGCTCCGGTCCAGGGCGGGGTGCAGTTCTTC
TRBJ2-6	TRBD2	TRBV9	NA	CASALAASGANVLTF	TGTGCCAGCGCACTAGCGGCCTCTGGGGCCAACGTCCTGACTTTC
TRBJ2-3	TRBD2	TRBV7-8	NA	CASSLLAVPTDTQYF	TGTGCCAGCAGCTTACTAGCGGTACCCACAGATACGCAGTATTTT
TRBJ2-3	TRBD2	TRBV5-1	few	CASSLSQRGGPDTQYF	TGCGCCAGCAGCTTGAGTCAGCGGGGGGGCCCAGATACGCAGTATTTT
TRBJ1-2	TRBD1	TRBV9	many	CASSAQGANYGYTF	TGTGCCAGCAGCGCACAGGGGGCTAACTATGGCTACACCTTC
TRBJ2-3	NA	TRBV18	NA	CDSSPPGPGGTDTQYF	TGTGACAGCTCACCACCGGGACCGGGTGGCACAGATACGCAGTATTTT
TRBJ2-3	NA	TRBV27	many	CASSPMPGVDTQYF	TGTGCCAGCAGCCCCATGCCAGGCGTAGATACGCAGTATTTT
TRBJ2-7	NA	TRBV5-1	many	CASSPFGAYEQYF	TGCGCCAGCAGCCCATTTGGGGCCTACGAGCAGTACTTC
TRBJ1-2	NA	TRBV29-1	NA	CSVEGGPNYGYTF	TGCAGCGTTGAAGGCGGCCCTAACTATGGCTACACCTTC
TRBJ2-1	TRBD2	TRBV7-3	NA	CASSLKGRTTSGTYNEQFF	TGTGCCAGCAGCTTAAAGGGACGGACGACTAGCGGTACCTACAATGAGCAGTTCTTC
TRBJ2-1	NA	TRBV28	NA	CASSPRQGKRAGEQFF	TGTGCCAGCAGTCCCCGACAGGGTAAGAGAGCGGGTGAGCAGTTCTTC
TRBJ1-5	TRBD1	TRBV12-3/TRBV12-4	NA	CASSLQGVDQPQHF	TGTGCCAGCAGTTTACAGGGGGTCGATCAGCCCCAGCATTTT
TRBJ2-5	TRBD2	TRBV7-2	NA	CASSSGGGRAYQETQYF	TGTGCCAGCAGCTCCGGGGGAGGGAGAGCCTACCAAGAGACCCAGTACTTC
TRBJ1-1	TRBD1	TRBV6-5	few	CASSLTGSRVNTEAFF	TGTGCCAGCAGCCTGACAGGGTCCCGCGTGAACACTGAAGCTTTCTTT
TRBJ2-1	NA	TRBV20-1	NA	CSASLILRGGSYNEQFF	TGCAGTGCTAGTCTCATACTCAGGGGGGGCTCCTACAATGAGCAGTTCTTC
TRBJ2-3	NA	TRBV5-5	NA	CASSLVPEGPVTDTQYF	TGTGCCAGCAGCTTGGTTCCCGAGGGGCCCGTCACAGATACGCAGTATTTT
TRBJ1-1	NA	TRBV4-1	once	CASSQDGILHTEAFF	TGCGCCAGCAGCCAAGATGGTATCCTCCACACTGAAGCTTTCTTT
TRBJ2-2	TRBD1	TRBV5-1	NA	CASSATGGSTGELFF	TGCGCCAGCAGCGCAACAGGGGGCTCCACCGGGGAGCTGTTTTTT
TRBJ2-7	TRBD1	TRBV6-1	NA	CASSETGGSIYEQYF	TGTGCCAGCAGTGAAACAGGGGGCAGCATCTACGAGCAGTACTTC
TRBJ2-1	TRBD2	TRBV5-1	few	CASSLAGLADYNEQFF	TGCGCCAGCAGCTTGGCAGGGCTAGCGGATTACAATGAGCAGTTCTTC
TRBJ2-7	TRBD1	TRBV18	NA	CASSPQDRGVPYEQYF	TGTGCCAGCTCACCTCAGGACAGGGGGGTCCCCTACGAGCAGTACTTC
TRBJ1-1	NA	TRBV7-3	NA	CASSLYGLNTEAFF	TGTGCCAGCAGCTTATATGGCCTTAACACTGAAGCTTTCTTT
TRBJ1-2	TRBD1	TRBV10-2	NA	CASRAGQTGAYGYTF	TGCGCCAGCAGGGCCGGACAGACAGGGGCTTATGGCTACACCTTC
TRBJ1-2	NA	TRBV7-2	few	CASRPREGGGYGYTF	TGTGCCAGCAGGCCCCGGGAGGGTGGGGGCTATGGCTACACCTTC
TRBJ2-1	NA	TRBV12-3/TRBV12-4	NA	CASRIRDHPYNEQFF	TGTGCCAGCAGGATCCGGGACCACCCTTACAATGAGCAGTTCTTC
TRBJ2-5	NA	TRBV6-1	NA	CASSERWGVETQYF	TGTGCCAGCAGTGAAAGGTGGGGGGTGGAGACCCAGTACTTC
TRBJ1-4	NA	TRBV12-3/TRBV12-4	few	CASSLQGKDEKLFF	TGTGCCAGCAGTTTACAGGGGAAGGATGAAAAACTGTTTTTT
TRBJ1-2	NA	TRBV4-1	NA	CASSQVRSERYTF	TGCGCCAGCAGCCAAGTAAGGTCCGAACGATACACCTTC
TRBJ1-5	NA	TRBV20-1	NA	CSAQSDSWVPSNQPQHF	TGCAGTGCCCAGTCAGATAGCTGGGTACCGAGCAATCAGCCCCAGCATTTT
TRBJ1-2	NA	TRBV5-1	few	CASSSSVANYGYTF	TGCGCCAGCAGCTCAAGCGTCGCTAACTATGGCTACACCTTC
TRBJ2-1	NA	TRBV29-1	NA	CSAGPGLYNEQFF	TGCAGCGCCGGACCGGGACTCTACAATGAGCAGTTCTTC
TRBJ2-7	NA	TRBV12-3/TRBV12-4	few	CASRQEFAYEQYF	TGTGCCAGCAGACAAGAGTTTGCCTACGAGCAGTACTTC
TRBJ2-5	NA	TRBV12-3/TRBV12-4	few	CASTKTSEQETQYF	TGTGCCAGCACCAAAACTAGTGAACAAGAGACCCAGTACTTC
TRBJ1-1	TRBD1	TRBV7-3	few	CASSSGGQGMNTEAFF	TGTGCCAGCAGCTCGGGAGGACAGGGGATGAACACTGAAGCTTTCTTT
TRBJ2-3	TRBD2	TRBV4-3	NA	CASSQATSGVPDTQYF	TGCGCCAGCAGCCAAGCGACTAGCGGGGTTCCAGATACGCAGTATTTT
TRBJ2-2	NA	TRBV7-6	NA	CASSSNPKAGELFF	TGTGCCAGCAGCTCCAACCCGAAGGCCGGGGAGCTGTTTTTT
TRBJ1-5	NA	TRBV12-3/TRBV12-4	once	CASRLGLSNQPQHF	TGTGCCAGCAGATTGGGTCTTTCGAATCAGCCCCAGCATTTT
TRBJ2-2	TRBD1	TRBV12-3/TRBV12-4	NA	CASSLLGTGSVTGELFF	TGTGCCAGCAGTTTACTAGGGACAGGGAGCGTCACCGGGGAGCTGTTTTTT
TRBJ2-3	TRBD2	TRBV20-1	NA	CSGTSGELDTQYF	TGCAGTGGGACTAGCGGGGAACTAGATACGCAGTATTTT
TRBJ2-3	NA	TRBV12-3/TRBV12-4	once	CASIFRDTQYF	TGTGCCAGCATATTTCGTGATACGCAGTATTTT